This T cell receptor (beta chain) was sequenced for a study of control samples from healthy donors and cancer patients. Profiling relied on immunoSEQ multiplex PCR, and the TCRdb table lists in-frame clones only, not all of them. The sample lists under 200,000 clones, about nine tenths occurring once. J gave up 5 bases and V 3 bases, and 5 bases lay outside the gene matches. The CDR3 is made up of 15 amino acids. Germline V gene data show CDR1 as MDHEN and CDR2 as SYDVKM. The source of this sequence is a young woman in good health. The rearrangement uses TRBV28 and TRBJ1-2; 11 bases match TRBD1. Material: blood. CDR3 sequence (DNA): TGTGCCAGCAGTTTTTCCGGGACAGGGGGGTATGGCTACACCTTC. The encoded protein is CASSFSGTGGYGYTF.